The 2 T cell receptor beta chains presented below share a single source sample, sequenced in a study of blood T cell repertoires in COVID-19. Generated by immunoSEQ multiplex PCR, the TCRdb table keeps only in-frame clones and is missing some. The sample records under 80,000 clones, roughly nine tenths being singletons. The sample consisted of peripheral blood. The receptor set was obtained from a man in his fifties or sixties with active COVID-19.

This chain joins TRBV14 and TRBJ1-1; 7 bases fit TRBD1. Germline assignment: CDR1 SGHDN and CDR2 FVKESK. The ends lost 7 bases at V and 0 bases at J; junction bases unmatched: 8. CDR3 length: 15 amino acids. The CDR3 nucleotides read TGTGCCAGCAAAAGAACACAGGGGTTGAACACTGAAGCTTTCTTT. It translates to CASKRTQGLNTEAFF.

The J gene is TRBJ1-5, the V gene TRBV12-5; 7 bases agree with TRBD1. This CDR3 has 15 amino acids. With 1 base clipped from V and 4 bases from J, the junction kept 4 bases outside the gene matches. Germline loops: CDR1 LGHNT, CDR2 FRNRAP. The CDR3 DNA follows: TGTGCTAGTGGTTTGGGGACAGGCAATAATCAGCCCCAGCATTTT. It encodes CASGLGTGNNQPQHF.